This passage covers 25 T cell receptor beta chains from one sample sequenced in a study of shared clonotypes between healthy human individuals. CD8 cells regarded as naive lacked CD45RO, were positively chosen for CCR7, and omitted terminally differentiated effector memory CD45RA+ cells. Some clones are missing from TCRdb's copy, which holds only in-frame ones; the method was immunoSEQ multiplex PCR. The sample holds under 2,000,000 clones, less than 95% seen once. The sequencing input was naive CD8+ T cells sorted from blood. Receptors originate from a young man in good health.

With regard to this clone: Other DNA sequences from this sample encode an identical CDR3 as well. V usage is TRBV9 and J usage is TRBJ2-1; 7 nucleotides line up with TRBD2. The CDR3 extends over 14 amino acids. Germline loops: CDR1 SGDLS, CDR2 YYNGEE. Losses at the gene ends were 0 bases for V and 8 bases for J; bases not matched to a gene: 5. In nucleotides, the CDR3 is TGTGCCAGCAGCGTAGAGCGGGGAGGGGATGAGCAGTTCTTC. As protein: CASSVERGGDEQFF.

Notes on this clone: Other DNA variants within this sample encode the same CDR3. This rearrangement joins TRBV7-2 to TRBJ2-5; D unclear. This CDR3 has 14 residues. The germline gives CDR1 SGHTA, CDR2 FQGNSA. V was pared by 1 base and J by 0 bases, with 6 bases between. CDR3 DNA sequence: TGTGCCAGCAGCTTAGAAGCGTACCAAGAGACCCAGTACTTC. Translated: CASSLEAYQETQYF.

This clone appeared once. CDR3 sequence: CASSFLKAGGPGETQYF. In nucleotides, the CDR3 is TGTGCCAGCAGTTTCTTGAAGGCGGGAGGGCCCGGGGAGACCCAGTACTTC. V gene TRBV27 combines with J gene TRBJ2-5; the match to TRBD2 covers 9 bases. The V and J ends lost 3 bases and 5 bases, in that order; junction bases with no gene match: 13. The CDR3 runs 17 residues. Germline-derived CDR1 and CDR2 are MNHEY and SMNVEV (reference sequence).

The chain combines TRBV27 with TRBJ2-2; no reliable D call. Deletions cut 2 bases from V and 0 bases from J, with 7 bases between. The CDR3 runs to 15 residues. Germline CDR1 reads MNHEY; CDR2 reads SMNVEV (reference sequence). DNA of the CDR3: TGTGCCAGCAGTTTACTGGCTTCGAACACCGGGGAGCTGTTTTTT. Residues: CASSLLASNTGELFF.

The chain joins TRBV7-9 to TRBJ2-7; unclear D gene. The V end was cut by 0 bases, the J end by 6 bases, with 6 bases between. CDR3 length: 12 amino acids. From germline, CDR1 is SEHNR and CDR2 FQNEAQ (reference sequence). Here the CDR3 reads CASSLADPEQYF. In DNA, the CDR3 is TGTGCCAGCAGCTTAGCAGACCCCGAGCAGTACTTC.

V is TRBV21-1 and J is TRBJ2-7; the tabulated D call, TRBD1, remains unverified against the DNA. TRBV21-1 is annotated as a pseudogene. The CDR3 is 22 residues long. The CDR3 protein is CASSPEGAPDSFNTRNLYEQYF. Written as DNA, the CDR3 is TGTGCCAGCAGCCCGGAAGGAGCCCCGGACAGTTTTAATACTCGAAACCTCTACGAGCAGTACTTC.

J is TRBJ2-3 and V is TRBV19; D call uncertain. The CDR3 length is 15 residues. Germline values: CDR1 LNHDA, CDR2 SQIVND (reference sequence). V was clipped by 3 bases and J by 4 bases, with 14 bases between them. Here the CDR3 reads CASSMGSVVADTQYF. CDR3 sequence (DNA): TGTGCCAGTAGTATGGGCAGCGTGGTTGCAGATACGCAGTATTTT.

CDR3 in amino acids: CASSLGVGNEQFF. The CDR3 DNA follows: TGTGCCAGCAGTTTGGGAGTCGGTAATGAGCAGTTCTTC. This sequence joins TRBV6-5 and TRBJ2-1, with D possibly being TRBD2 (5 bases). Trimming took off 4 bases at V and 7 bases at J, with 11 bases between the two ends. CDR1 and CDR2 (germline): MNHEY, SVGAGI. The length of the CDR3 is 13 residues.

A single count supports this clone. The chain employs TRBV19 and TRBJ2-1, with D possibly TRBD2 on 6 matching bases. This CDR3 has 13 residues. V shed 5 bases and J shed 10 bases, with 15 bases lying between them. Germline CDR1 reads LNHDA; CDR2 reads SQIVND (reference sequence). The CDR3, as DNA: TGTGCCAGTAGTCCAGACGTGGAGGGGGAGCAGTTCTTC. As protein: CASSPDVEGEQFF.

The chain is built from TRBV28 and TRBJ2-1; the D gene is possibly TRBD1 (6 bases). The CDR3 loop spans 15 amino acids. Between the trimmed V and J ends, which lost 5 bases and 0 bases, there was a span of 11 bases. The germline V gene has CDR1 MDHEN and CDR2 SYDVKM. The CDR3 loop is CASSIDRNSYNEQFF. The CDR3 nucleotides read TGTGCCAGCAGTATAGACAGGAACTCCTACAATGAGCAGTTCTTC. Full variable domain (remainder filled in from reference TRBV28 and TRBJ2-1): DVKVTQSSRYLVKRTGEKVFLECVQDMDHENMFWYRQDPGLGLRLIYFSYDVKMKEKGDIPEGYSVSREKKERFSLILESASTNQTSMYLCASSIDRNSYNEQFFGPGTRLTVL.

V and J are TRBV5-1 and TRBJ2-1; possibly TRBD2 for D (6 bases). Per the germline V gene, CDR1 is SGHRS and CDR2 is YFSETQ. V lost 4 bases to trimming and J lost 6 bases, with 17 bases between them. This CDR3 region has 15 residues. The CDR3 sequence: CASSLVFGTFNEQFF. CDR3 coding DNA: TGCGCCAGCAGCCTTGTCTTTGGGACTTTCAATGAGCAGTTCTTC.

V is TRBV4-1 and J is TRBJ2-5, with a weak D call TRBD2 (5 bases). The length of the CDR3 is 14 residues. From germline, CDR1 is MGHRA and CDR2 YSYEKL. V gave up 1 base and J gave up 7 bases, with 13 bases separating them. The CDR3 DNA reads TGCGCCAGCAGCCAAGTCGGAGAGGGTCGGACCCAGTACTTC. Encoded protein: CASSQVGEGRTQYF.

This clone has only a few counts. Other DNA sequences in the sample encode the same CDR3. The chain uses TRBV4-1 and TRBJ2-7; the match to TRBD1 covers 8 bases. The CDR3 runs 14 residues. Germline V gene lookup returns CDR1 MGHRA and CDR2 YSYEKL. The ends lost 0 bases at V and 3 bases at J; junction bases unmatched: 1. CDR3 sequence: CASSQEDRDYEQYF. For the CDR3, the DNA is TGCGCCAGCAGCCAAGAGGACAGGGACTACGAGCAGTACTTC.

The chain couples TRBV28 to TRBJ2-7; tentative D call: TRBD1 (6 bases). Trimming took off 8 bases at V and 4 bases at J, with 12 bases between the two ends. The CDR3 spans 12 residues. Germline V gives CDR1 MDHEN, CDR2 SYDVKM. The DNA of the CDR3 is TGTGCCAGCGGACAGTCTTTTTACGAGCAGTACTTC. Translated, it gives CASGQSFYEQYF.

V usage is TRBV6-4 and J usage is TRBJ2-7; 7 bases line up with TRBD2. Per the germline V gene, CDR1 is MRHNA and CDR2 is SNTAGT. This CDR3 spans 14 amino acids. V dropped 8 bases and J dropped 2; count of bases not matched to a gene: 9. The CDR3 sequence: CASRSSGDPYEQYF. DNA of the CDR3: TGTGCCAGCCGATCTAGCGGAGATCCCTACGAGCAGTACTTC.

The rearrangement joins TRBV13 to TRBJ2-1, with D possibly TRBD2 on 5 matching bases. Trimming took 5 bases from V and 0 from J, leaving 17 bases between them. Germline lookup yields CDR1 PRHDT and CDR2 FYEKMQ (reference sequence). CDR3 length equals 17 residues. CDR3 coding DNA: TGTGCCAGCAGCCGTGCTGGAGGACTGCTCTCCTACAATGAGCAGTTCTTC. Translation gives CASSRAGGLLSYNEQFF. Using reference TRBV13 and TRBJ2-1 for the parts outside the CDR3, the full variable domain is AAGVIQSPRHLIKEKRETATLKCYPIPRHDTVYWYQQGPGQDPQFLISFYEKMQSDKGSIPDRFSAQQFSDYHSELNMSSLELGDSALYFCASSRAGGLLSYNEQFFGPGTRLTVL.

The chain uses TRBV28 and TRBJ1-6; D is unresolved. This CDR3 spans 11 amino acids. Trimming took 5 bases from V and 14 from J, leaving 10 bases between them. Germline V gives CDR1 MDHEN, CDR2 SYDVKM. CDR3 sequence: CASSRDEALHF. CDR3 coding DNA: TGTGCCAGCAGTCGGGATGAGGCCCTCCACTTT.

The chain carries TRBV7-9 and TRBJ2-3, with TRBD2 matching 7 bases. After removal of 7 bases from V and 1 base from J, the junction contained 8 bases not matched to a gene. CDR3 length: 15 amino acids. Looked up from germline, CDR1 is SEHNR and CDR2 is FQNEAQ (reference sequence). The CDR3 protein is CASIRGDEGTDTQYF. In DNA, the CDR3 is TGTGCCAGCATCCGGGGGGATGAGGGCACAGATACGCAGTATTTT. The full variable domain, its missing parts supplied by reference TRBV7-9 and TRBJ2-3, is DTGVSQNPRHKITKRGQNVTFRCDPISEHNRLYWYRQTLGQGPEFLTYFQNEAQLEKSRLLSDRFSAERPKGSFSTLEIQRTEQGDSAMYLCASIRGDEGTDTQYFGPGTRLTVL.

The chain employs TRBV6-5 and TRBJ2-7, with 13 positions matching TRBD2. The CDR3 has 16 residues. The germline CDR1 and CDR2 sequences are MNHEY and SVGAGI. The V segment lost 2 bases and the J segment 2 bases; nucleotides outside the gene matches: 3. The chain's CDR3 is CASSYRGTSGTYEQYF. CDR3 nucleotides: TGTGCCAGCAGTTACCGGGGGACTAGCGGGACCTACGAGCAGTACTTC.

The rearrangement uses TRBV27 and TRBJ2-7, with 7 bases matching TRBD1. The CDR3 sequence is 14 residues long. Germline V gene lookup returns CDR1 MNHEY and CDR2 SMNVEV (reference sequence). J gave up 5 bases and V 5 bases, and 9 bases lay outside the gene matches. CDR3 nucleotides: TGTGCCAGCAGTCTAATCGAAGGACAGGACGAGCAGTACTTC. Translated: CASSLIEGQDEQYF.

The CDR3 region is CASALAGLSDTQYF. Written as DNA, the CDR3 is TGTGCCTCCGCTTTAGCGGGGCTTAGTGATACGCAGTATTTT. The rearrangement joins TRBV30 to TRBJ2-3, with TRBD2 matching 8 bases. CDR3 length: 14 amino acids. Trimming at V came to 7 bases and at J to 6 bases, leaving 12 bases not matched to a gene. Germline V gene sequence: CDR1 GTSNPN, CDR2 SVGIG (reference sequence).

This clone has only one observation. V and J are TRBV7-2 and TRBJ2-7; TRBD2 matches at 9 bases. J was trimmed by 3 bases and V by 3 bases; bases with no gene match: 3. The CDR3 spans 14 residues. Germline V gene lookup returns CDR1 SGHTA and CDR2 FQGNSA. The CDR3 DNA reads TGTGCCAGCAGCTTCGCGGGAGGGGTCTACGAGCAGTACTTC. Translating it yields CASSFAGGVYEQYF.

The chain recombines TRBV29-1 with TRBJ2-5; TRBD1 matches at 10 bases. CDR1 SQVTM and CDR2 ANQGSEA come from the germline V gene. The V gene end was trimmed by 6 bases and the J gene end by 2 bases; junction bases not matched to a gene: 6. The CDR3 totals 14 residues. CDR3 in DNA: TGCAGCGTCTTTGACAGGGGGCCACAAGAGACCCAGTACTTC. The encoded protein is CSVFDRGPQETQYF. Variable domain in full (rest from reference TRBV29-1 and TRBJ2-5): SAVISQKPSRDICQRGTSLTIQCQVDSQVTMMFWYRQQPGQSLTLIATANQGSEATYESGFVIDKFPISRPNLTFSTLTVSNMSPEDSSIYLCSVFDRGPQETQYFGPGTRLLVL.

Points on this clone: This sample includes further DNA sequences coding for the same CDR3. This rearrangement joins TRBV27 to TRBJ2-7; D remains unclear. Trimming cost V 5 bases and J 2 bases, with 4 bases left between them. Germline-derived CDR1 and CDR2 are MNHEY and SMNVEV (reference sequence). This CDR3 has 11 amino acids. In nucleotides, the CDR3 is TGTGCCAGCAGTGGGGCCTACGAGCAGTACTTC. Amino acids: CASSGAYEQYF.

The chain carries TRBV7-9 and TRBJ2-2; the D gene could be TRBD1 or TRBD2 (5 bases each). This CDR3 is built from 14 residues. V lost 5 bases to trimming and J lost 6 bases, with 13 bases between them. Germline V gene lookup returns CDR1 SEHNR and CDR2 FQNEAQ (reference sequence). For the CDR3, the DNA is TGTGCCAGCAGCCACGGGACGATCCCCGGGGAGCTGTTTTTT. Encoded protein: CASSHGTIPGELFF.